The clone carrying this T cell receptor beta chain has only a few counts. The sample holds other DNA sequences that translate to the same CDR3. Germline V lookup: CDR1 LGHNA, CDR2 YNFKEQ. This CDR3 spans 17 amino acids. The V gene end was trimmed by 0 bases and the J gene end by 1 base; junction bases not matched to a gene: 3. The entry originates in a study of beta chain features in type 1 diabetes. Every bit of the isolated RNA underwent reverse transcription, so sequencing read expressed TCRB transcripts. The assay was immunoSEQ multiplex PCR, and TCRdb's table has in-frame clones only and misses some. The table has roughly 170,000 clones, about 13% seen once.

This receptor was identified in a woman aged 18-29 years in good health. This chain links TRBV4-2 with TRBJ2-1; 10 positions match TRBD2. The sequenced sample consisted of central memory CD4+ T cells from blood. The chain's CDR3 is CASSQDPGLASYNEQFF. The CDR3 DNA reads TGTGCCAGCAGCCAAGACCCGGGACTAGCGTCCTACAATGAGCAGTTCTTC.